The 11 T cell receptor beta chains below were found in one sample sequenced in a study of T cell changes during pregnancy in multiple sclerosis (dated by TCRdb to between 2018 and 2021). Library method: the immunoSEQ multiplex PCR assay. TCRdb stores this immuneACCESS table with in-frame sequences only. Part of the clones is absent; in the studies checked, under half of the shortfall reflects unresolved V genes, and no reason is known for the rest. Within this sample are 100,000 or so clones, with more than 80% of them counted one time only. The ten largest clones take up approximately 1.2% of the sample. Sequencing used peripheral blood, obtained in the second trimester of pregnancy. The source is a female donor with multiple sclerosis, enrolled in a pregnancy study.

This clone showed up just a few times. The V and J genes are TRBV10-3 and TRBJ1-5; D remains unclear. V shed 2 bases and J shed 2 bases, with 10 bases lying between them. The germline CDR1 and CDR2 sequences are ENHRY and SYGVKD. This CDR3 region has 15 residues. The CDR3 loop reads CAISEVGGGNQPQHF. The CDR3 region has the DNA TGTGCCATCAGTGAGGTGGGTGGAGGCAATCAGCCCCAGCATTTT.

Only a few counts were recorded for this clone. The CDR3 DNA is TGTGCCAGCAGCACAGACACTGAAGCTTTCTTT. It is translated as CASSTDTEAFF. This rearrangement joins TRBV5-8 to TRBJ1-1, with no clear D. This CDR3 is 11 amino acids long. V shed 4 bases and J shed 3 bases, with 4 bases lying between them. The V gene's germline CDR1 is SGHTS and CDR2 YDEGEE.

The chain carries TRBV4-1 and TRBJ2-2; a weak D match, TRBD2 (6 bases). Germline CDR1 and CDR2: MGHRA and YSYEKL. The V end was cut by 3 bases, the J end by 5 bases, with 16 bases between. The CDR3 extends over 16 amino acids. CDR3 sequence: CASSQTSGGSTGELFF. The CDR3 DNA reads as TGCGCCAGCAGCCAGACCAGCGGAGGGAGTACCGGGGAGCTGTTTTTT.

The chain combines TRBV11-1 with TRBJ2-1; 7 bases fit TRBD1. The germline CDR1 and CDR2 sequences are SGHAT and FQDESV (reference sequence). Trimming cost V 5 bases and J 6 bases; bases outside gene matches: 10. This CDR3 has 15 amino acids. The CDR3 DNA follows: TGTGCCAGCAGCGAAAACAGGGGAAAGCTCAATGAGCAGTTCTTC. It yields the protein CASSENRGKLNEQFF.

The chain employs TRBV6-6 and TRBJ1-1; D is undetermined. Germline CDR1 reads MNHNY; CDR2 reads SVGAGI (reference sequence). With 7 bases removed from V and 0 bases from J, the gap between germline ends came to 9 bases. This CDR3 region has 13 residues. The CDR3 is CASIWQLNTEAFF. CDR3 coding DNA: TGTGCCAGCATTTGGCAGTTGAACACTGAAGCTTTCTTT.

V usage is TRBV5-5 and J usage is TRBJ2-7; the match to TRBD2 covers 11 bases. The CDR3 extends over 14 amino acids. V shed 1 base, J shed 4 bases, and the junction held 1 base outside the gene matches. The germline V gene encodes CDR1 SGHKS and CDR2 YYEKEE (reference sequence). The CDR3 sequence: CASSLLAGGYEQYF. The DNA of the CDR3 is TGTGCCAGCAGCTTGCTAGCGGGGGGATACGAGCAGTACTTC.

CDR3 in DNA: TGTGCCAGCTCACCAAAGGGTGGACAGCCGAACACTGAAGCTTTCTTT. As protein: CASSPKGGQPNTEAFF. This rearrangement joins TRBV18 to TRBJ1-1; D may be TRBD1 (6 bases). Trimming took 2 bases from V and 1 from J, leaving 14 bases between them. From germline, CDR1 is KGHSH and CDR2 LQKENI. This CDR3 has 16 residues.

The V and J genes are TRBV19 and TRBJ1-2, with D possibly TRBD1 on 6 matching bases. This CDR3 region has 14 residues. The V gene's germline CDR1 is LNHDA and CDR2 SQIVND (reference sequence). The germline V and J ends were trimmed by 8 bases and 7 bases, with 20 bases remaining between them. The DNA of the CDR3 is TGTGCCAGTCAAGATTTACAGGGCTGGGGTGGCTACACCTTC. Protein product: CASQDLQGWGGYTF.

CDR3: CASTPFHDREDGYTF. DNA for the CDR3: TGCGCCAGCACCCCTTTCCACGACAGGGAGGACGGCTACACCTTC. This chain links TRBV4-1 with TRBJ1-2, with 7 bases fitting TRBD1. The CDR3 totals 15 residues. J was trimmed by 8 bases and V by 7 bases; bases with no gene match: 16. The germline CDR1 and CDR2 sequences are MGHRA and YSYEKL.

The rearrangement uses TRBV9 and TRBJ2-1, with 10 bases matching TRBD2. CDR1 is SGDLS, CDR2 YYNGEE, per germline. Germline trimming cut 3 bases from V and 4 bases from J; bases unmatched to any gene: 13. The CDR3 extends over 18 amino acids. In DNA form, the CDR3 reads TGTGCCAGCAGCGCCCGAGTCCATAGCGGGAGGAATTACAATGAGCAGTTCTTC. Translation: CASSARVHSGRNYNEQFF. Combining the CDR3 with reference TRBV9 and TRBJ2-1 gives the whole variable domain DSGVTQTPKHLITATGQRVTLRCSPRSGDLSVYWYQQSLDQGLQFLIQYYNGEERAKGNILERFSAQQFPDLHSELNLSSLELGDSALYFCASSARVHSGRNYNEQFFGPGTRLTVL.

The table lists this clone with a few counts. V usage is TRBV29-1 and J usage is TRBJ2-1; D not resolved. Per germline, CDR1 SQVTM and CDR2 ANQGSEA. The CDR3 covers 10 residues. Trimming pared 5 bases from V and 5 bases from J, leaving 4 bases between. CDR3 in DNA: TGCAGCGTTAACAACAATGAGCAGTTCTTC. Encoded protein: CSVNNNEQFF.